This TCR beta chain was sequenced for a study of T cell changes during pregnancy in multiple sclerosis (dated by TCRdb to between 2019 and 2020). Describing the broader study: In women with multiple sclerosis, the researchers looked at how the T cell repertoire shifted as pregnancy progressed.

Library preparation was by the immunoSEQ multiplex PCR assay. Sourced from immuneACCESS, this table was stored by TCRdb with only in-frame sequences that have V and J called. A share of the clones is absent; for the studies checked, an unresolved V gene accounts for under half, and the remainder has no known explanation. A total of 30,000 or so clones appear in this sample, about nine tenths of them only once. The leading ten clones occupy about 4.8% of the sample. Concerning this clone itself: This receptor's antigen is unknown. No much larger clone exists at a distance of one base, and base qualities are not known.

Here V drops 4 bases and J drops 6 bases, and the junction holds 10 bases not matched to any gene. The CDR3 starts with the cysteine, ends with the phenylalanine, and has 15 residues. Only the CDR3 portion is preserved as DNA: 45 bases, with reading frame beginning at the first base. Looking up the germline V gene yields CDR1 SGDLS and CDR2 YYNGEE. The source was CD8+ T cells from peripheral blood mononuclear cells, collected in the first trimester of pregnancy. The TCR sequence derives from a female donor with multiple sclerosis, enrolled in a pregnancy study. Here the chain combines TRBV9 and TRBJ2-7, and 10 junctional nucleotides match TRBD1. The CDR3 region has the sequence CASSYTAGQGTEQYF. The nucleotide sequence reads TGTGCCAGCAGCTACACAGCGGGACAGGGGACCGAGCAGTACTTC.